This is a list of T cell receptor beta chains from one sample in a study of molecular identifiers for immune sequencing clone quantification. TCRdb reprocessed the PCR reads with MiXCR, giving one entry per CDR3 protein. The sample has tens of thousands of distinct CDR3 sequences; over 15% are singletons. The sample comprised naive CD8+ T cells from blood, with Jurkat cell RNA spiked in. The source of these receptors is a human donor in good health. Some libraries in this study had Jurkat cell RNA spiked in. Each CDR3 is given with its conserved first and last residue. D genes are given only for firm matches. Sizes are listed as how often the clone was seen (once, few, many) or a class if it is expanded.

CDR3aa: CASSFSGGNNEQFF
CDR3nt: TGTGCCAGCAGTTTTAGCGGAGGAAACAATGAGCAGTTCTTC
d_gene: NA
abundance: few
j_gene: TRBJ2-1
v_gene: TRBV28

CDR3aa: CASSLSLGQGNQETQYF
CDR3nt: TGTGCCAGCAGTTTATCCTTGGGACAGGGGAACCAAGAGACCCAGTACTTC
d_gene: TRBD1
abundance: few
j_gene: TRBJ2-5
v_gene: TRBV28

CDR3aa: CASSLVGPDTQYF
CDR3nt: TGTGCCAGCAGTTTAGTCGGTCCGGATACGCAGTATTTT
d_gene: NA
abundance: many
j_gene: TRBJ2-3
v_gene: TRBV27

CDR3aa: CSARPPTSGPPYEQYF
CDR3nt: TGCAGTGCTAGACCTCCTACTAGCGGTCCTCCCTACGAGCAGTACTTC
d_gene: TRBD2
abundance: many
j_gene: TRBJ2-7
v_gene: TRBV20-1

CDR3aa: CASSQVPHSLGANVLTF
CDR3nt: TGCGCCAGCAGCCAAGTCCCCCACAGTCTAGGGGCCAACGTCCTGACTTTC
d_gene: NA
abundance: many
j_gene: TRBJ2-6
v_gene: TRBV4-1

CDR3aa: CAISEPYRGELEQYF
CDR3nt: TGTGCCATCAGTGAGCCATATCGGGGCGAGCTCGAGCAGTACTTC
d_gene: NA
abundance: many
j_gene: TRBJ2-7
v_gene: TRBV10-3

CDR3aa: CSARGQDNPFPEQFF
CDR3nt: TGCAGTGCCAGGGGACAGGACAACCCTTTTCCTGAGCAGTTCTTC
d_gene: TRBD1
abundance: many
j_gene: TRBJ2-1
v_gene: TRBV20-1

CDR3aa: CASSEAHAQPQHF
CDR3nt: TGTGCCAGCAGTGAGGCGCATGCTCAGCCCCAGCATTTT
d_gene: NA
abundance: many
j_gene: TRBJ1-5
v_gene: TRBV2

CDR3aa: CVSSPVVGRHTDTQYF
CDR3nt: TGTGTCAGCAGCCCCGTTGTGGGTCGGCACACAGATACGCAGTATTTT
d_gene: NA
abundance: many
j_gene: TRBJ2-3
v_gene: TRBV7-9

CDR3aa: CASSQLPGLAGEGTDTQYF
CDR3nt: TGTGCCAGTAGCCAACTGCCGGGACTAGCGGGAGAGGGGACAGATACGCAGTATTTT
d_gene: TRBD2
abundance: many
j_gene: TRBJ2-3
v_gene: TRBV19

CDR3aa: CASSPGISKEQYF
CDR3nt: TGCGCCAGCAGCCCGGGGATCTCTAAGGAGCAGTACTTC
d_gene: NA
abundance: many
j_gene: TRBJ2-7
v_gene: TRBV4-1